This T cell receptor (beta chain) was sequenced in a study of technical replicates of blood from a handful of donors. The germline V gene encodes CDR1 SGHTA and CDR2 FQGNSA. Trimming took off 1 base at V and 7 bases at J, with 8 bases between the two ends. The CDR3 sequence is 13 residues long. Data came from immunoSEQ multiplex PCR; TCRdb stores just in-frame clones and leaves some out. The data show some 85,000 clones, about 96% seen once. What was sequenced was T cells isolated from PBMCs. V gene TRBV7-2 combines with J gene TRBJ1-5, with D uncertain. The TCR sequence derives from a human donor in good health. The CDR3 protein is CASSLGTAQPQHF. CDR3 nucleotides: TGTGCCAGCAGCTTAGGAACCGCGCAGCCCCAGCATTTT.